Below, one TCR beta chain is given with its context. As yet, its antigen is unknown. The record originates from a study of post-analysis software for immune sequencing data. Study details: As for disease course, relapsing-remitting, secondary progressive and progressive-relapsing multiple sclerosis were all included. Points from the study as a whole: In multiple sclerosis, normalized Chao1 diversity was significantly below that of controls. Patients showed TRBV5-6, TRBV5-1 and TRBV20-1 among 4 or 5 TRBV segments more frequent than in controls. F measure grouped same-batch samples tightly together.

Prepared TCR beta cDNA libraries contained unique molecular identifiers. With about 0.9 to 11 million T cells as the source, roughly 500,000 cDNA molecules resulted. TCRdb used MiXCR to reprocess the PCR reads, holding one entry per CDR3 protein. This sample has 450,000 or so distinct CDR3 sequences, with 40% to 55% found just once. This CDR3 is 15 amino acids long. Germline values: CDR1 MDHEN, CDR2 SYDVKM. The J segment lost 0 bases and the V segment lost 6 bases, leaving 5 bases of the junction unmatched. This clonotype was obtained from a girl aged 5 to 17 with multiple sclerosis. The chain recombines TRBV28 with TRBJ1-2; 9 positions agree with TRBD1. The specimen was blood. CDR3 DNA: TGTGCCAGCAGAATGCGACAGGGGGCTAACTATGGCTACACCTTC. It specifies CASRMRQGANYGYTF.